This T cell receptor beta chain was sequenced during a study of blood T cell repertoires in COVID-19. On the study more broadly: Samples came from the United States, Italy and Spain, spanning acute and convalescent COVID-19. Nucleic acid was either cDNA or gDNA, and it came from T cells, B-cell-depleted T cells, or PBMCs.

Seattle patients were enrolled while actively infected and followed longitudinally. Here immunoSEQ multiplex PCR was the method, and the copy in TCRdb shows in-frame clones only, minus some. The top ten clones hold about 7.8% of a sample with approximately 200,000 clones, more than 80% of them seen once. Sequencing was performed on peripheral blood. The source of this sequence is a woman aged 80 or over with COVID-19, enrolled during active disease.

CDR3: CASSLTGFYYNEQFF. The CDR3 DNA is TGTGCCAGCAGCCTCACAGGGTTTTATTACAATGAGCAGTTCTTC. The chain employs TRBV7-3 and TRBJ2-1; weak D call: TRBD1 (6 bases). Trimming left V 5 bases short and J 4 bases short, with 15 bases between. Germline V gives CDR1 SGHTA, CDR2 FQGTGA. This CDR3 is built from 15 residues.